The sequence of this T cell receptor (beta chain) was determined in a study of T cell repertoires in cytomegalovirus infection. Looked up from germline, CDR1 is DFQATT and CDR2 is SNEGSKA (reference sequence). The CDR3 contains 11 residues. Trimming took off 0 bases at V and 5 bases at J, with 4 bases between the two ends. To note about this clonotype: Its antigen is still unknown.

General study findings and limits: Identification of carriers of CMV plus the relevant HLA was performed using cumulative public TCR beta family frequency. There were HLA-C-restricted CMV-specific TCR beta clonotypes dominating the ex vivo response.

TCRdb independently ran MiXCR on the reads; one entry per CDR3 protein. The sample includes 740,000 or so distinct CDR3 sequences, roughly 35% of them seen just once. V is TRBV20-1 and J is TRBJ2-5; D uncertain. The sequence was obtained from a human donor in good health (CMV status not recorded). Some clones in this sample may be carry-over from other donors' samples. Sequencing was performed on PBMCs. CDR3 sequence reads: CSARDRETQYF. In nucleotides, the CDR3 is TGCAGTGCTAGAGATCGGGAGACCCAGTACTTC.